This T cell receptor beta chain was sequenced in a study of spatial heterogeneity in lung cancer. General study results and limits: Higher tumor mutation counts went along with higher counts of expanded intratumoral alpha and beta TCRs.

To note about this clonotype: Antigen unknown. This beta chain appears as a stray read in a library generated for alpha chains; its size is not informative.

TCRdb called the 5' RACE reads again in MiXCR, with one record for every CDR3 protein. The sample includes 15,000 to 20,000 distinct CDR3 sequences, 6% to 6.5% of them seen just once. Time point denoted: sample taken at primary tumor resection. This TCR came from a male donor with early-stage non-small cell lung cancer. This specimen consisted of lung tumor tissue, obtained at surgery.

The CDR3 here is CASSISGRGELFF. The CDR3 bases are TGTGCCAGTAGTATTAGCGGGAGAGGGGAGCTGTTTTTT. V usage is TRBV19 and J usage is TRBJ2-2; 9 bases are shared with TRBD2. After removal of 3 bases from V and 8 bases from J, the junction contained 1 base not matched to a gene. The CDR3 sequence is 13 residues long. Germline V CDR1 and CDR2: LNHDA, SQIVND (reference sequence).